This T cell receptor (beta chain) came from a study of somatic reversion in DOCK8 deficiency (dated by TCRdb to the early 2020s). Some background on the complete study: In the study, T cell receptor beta repertoires were compared across three groups: DOCK8-deficient patients, DOCK8-revertant patients and healthy volunteers. The study examined how somatic reversion of pathogenic DOCK8 variants changes lymphocyte differentiation and function in DOCK8 deficiency. The DOCK8-deficient patients included in the study had already been reported in previous work.

CDR1 MNHNS and CDR2 SASEGT are derived from the germline V gene. From its cysteine to its phenylalanine, the CDR3 spans 13 amino acids. Just CDR3 DNA is preserved here, 39 bases in frame from base 1. V is cut by 0 bases and J by 2 bases, and the space between the germline ends is 4 bases. Library preparation employed multiplex PCR. TRB libraries were generated by one-step amplicon PCR from roughly 99 ng genomic DNA using EuroClonality-NGS primers. TRB amplicons were sequenced on Illumina MiSeq instruments with 2 x 250 bp version 2 chemistry. The authors' analysis ran thus. Primary TRB sequence analysis and V(D)J annotation were performed with IMGT/HighV-QUEST. VDJtools was used to assess repertoire diversity and composition after nonfunctional clones were removed and samples were downsampled for comparisons between samples. TCRdb handled the public reads itself, with Q25 trimming in fastp and clone calling in MiXCR, and kept productive beta chains. Rows matching on CDR3 protein sequence are summarized as one entry with the most common DNA and genes. TCRdb, rather than the study authors, made the V and J calls. Here the sample has approximately 250 distinct CDR3 sequences; approximately 24% occur a single time. The top ten constitute roughly 60% of the sample.

This clonotype registers as medium-sized (0.01 to 0.1%) within its sample. The antigen this receptor binds is unknown. Base qualities are not recorded, but no much larger clone differs from it by a single base. Genomic DNA for TCR repertoire analysis was extracted from whole blood samples or from PBMCs. What the research found in general, with its limitations: Whether whole blood or PBMCs served as the source material for each individual sample was not specified in the methods.

The receptor was isolated from a human donor with DOCK8 deficiency. The sequenced material came from peripheral blood. The V and J genes are TRBV6-1 and TRBJ1-1; a confident D gene designation cannot be given. The DNA is TGTGCCAGCAGTGAAGCCCTCAACACTGAAGCTTTCTTT. This translates into CASSEALNTEAFF.